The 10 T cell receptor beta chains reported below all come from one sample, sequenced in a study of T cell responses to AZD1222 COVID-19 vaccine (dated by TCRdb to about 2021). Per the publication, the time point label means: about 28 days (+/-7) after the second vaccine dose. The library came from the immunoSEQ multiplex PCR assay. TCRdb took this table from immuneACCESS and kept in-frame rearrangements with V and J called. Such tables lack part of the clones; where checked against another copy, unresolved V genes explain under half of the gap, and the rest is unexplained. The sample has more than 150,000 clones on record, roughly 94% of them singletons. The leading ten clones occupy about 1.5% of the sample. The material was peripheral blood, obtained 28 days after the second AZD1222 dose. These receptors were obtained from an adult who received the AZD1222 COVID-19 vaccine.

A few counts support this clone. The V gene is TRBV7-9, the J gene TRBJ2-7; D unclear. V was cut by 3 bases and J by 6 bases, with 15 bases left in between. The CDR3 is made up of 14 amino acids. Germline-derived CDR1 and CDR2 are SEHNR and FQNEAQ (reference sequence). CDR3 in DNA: TGTGCCAGCAGCTTCCGAGAGCTTTCGGTCGAGCAGTACTTC. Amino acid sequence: CASSFRELSVEQYF. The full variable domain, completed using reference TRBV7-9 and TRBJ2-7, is DTGVSQNPRHKITKRGQNVTFRCDPISEHNRLYWYRQTLGQGPEFLTYFQNEAQLEKSRLLSDRFSAERPKGSFSTLEIQRTEQGDSAMYLCASSFRELSVEQYFGPGTRLTVT.

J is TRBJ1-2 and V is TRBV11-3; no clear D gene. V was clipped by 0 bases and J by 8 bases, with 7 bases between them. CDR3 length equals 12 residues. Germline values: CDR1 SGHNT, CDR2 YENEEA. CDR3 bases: TGTGCCAGCAGCTTAGATCTTTGGGGCTACACCTTC. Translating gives CASSLDLWGYTF.

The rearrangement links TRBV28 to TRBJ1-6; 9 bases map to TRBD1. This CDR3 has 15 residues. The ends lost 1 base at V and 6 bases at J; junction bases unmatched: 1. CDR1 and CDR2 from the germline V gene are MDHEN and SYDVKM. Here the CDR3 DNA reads TGTGCCAGCAGTTTATTGGGACAGGGTAATTCACCCCTCCACTTT. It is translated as CASSLLGQGNSPLHF.

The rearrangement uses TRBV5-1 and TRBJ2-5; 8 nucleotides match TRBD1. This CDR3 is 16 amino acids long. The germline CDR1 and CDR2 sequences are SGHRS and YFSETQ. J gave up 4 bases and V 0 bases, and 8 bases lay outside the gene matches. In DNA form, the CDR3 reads TGCGCCAGCAGCTTGGCGGCAGGGGGCGAGCGAGAGACCCAGTACTTC. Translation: CASSLAAGGERETQYF.

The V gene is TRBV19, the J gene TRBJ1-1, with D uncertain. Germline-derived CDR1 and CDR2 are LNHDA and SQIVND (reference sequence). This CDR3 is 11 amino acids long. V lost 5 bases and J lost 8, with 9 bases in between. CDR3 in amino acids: CASSPGMEAFF. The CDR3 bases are TGTGCCAGTAGTCCCGGAATGGAAGCTTTCTTT.

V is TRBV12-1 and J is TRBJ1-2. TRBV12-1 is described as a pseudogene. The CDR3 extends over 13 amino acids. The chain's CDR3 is CASSYLHYYGYTF. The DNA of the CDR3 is TGTGCCAGCAGCTACCTTCACTACTATGGCTACACCTTC.

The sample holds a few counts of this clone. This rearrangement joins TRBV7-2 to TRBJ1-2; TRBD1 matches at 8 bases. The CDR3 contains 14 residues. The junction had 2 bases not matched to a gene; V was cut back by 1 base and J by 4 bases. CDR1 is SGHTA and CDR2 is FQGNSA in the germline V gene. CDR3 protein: CASSLGTGSYGYTF. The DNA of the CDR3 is TGTGCCAGCAGCTTAGGGACAGGGAGCTATGGCTACACCTTC. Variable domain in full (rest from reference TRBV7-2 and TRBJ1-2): GAGVSQSPSNKVTEKGKDVELRCDPISGHTALYWYRQSLGQGLEFLIYFQGNSAPDKSGLPSDRFSAERTGGSVSTLTIQRTQQEDSAVYLCASSLGTGSYGYTFGSGTRLTVV.

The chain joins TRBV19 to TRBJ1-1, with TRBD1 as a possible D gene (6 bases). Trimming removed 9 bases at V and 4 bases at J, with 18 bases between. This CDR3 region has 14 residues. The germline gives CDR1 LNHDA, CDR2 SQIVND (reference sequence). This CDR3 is CASTSGGLSTEAFF. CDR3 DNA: TGTGCCAGCACCTCGGGGGGCTTAAGCACTGAAGCTTTCTTT.

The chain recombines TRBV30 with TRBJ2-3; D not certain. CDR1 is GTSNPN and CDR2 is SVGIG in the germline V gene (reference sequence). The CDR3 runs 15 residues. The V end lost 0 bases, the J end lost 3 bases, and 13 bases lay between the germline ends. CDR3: CAWSVGSGRTDTQYF. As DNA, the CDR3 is TGTGCCTGGAGTGTGGGCTCTGGCCGGACAGATACGCAGTATTTT.

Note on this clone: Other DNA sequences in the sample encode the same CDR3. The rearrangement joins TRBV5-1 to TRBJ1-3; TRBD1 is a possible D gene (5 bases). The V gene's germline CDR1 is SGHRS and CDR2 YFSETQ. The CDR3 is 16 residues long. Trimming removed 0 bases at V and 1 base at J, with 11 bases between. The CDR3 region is CASSLGWGSSGNTIYF. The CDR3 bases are TGCGCCAGCAGCTTGGGTTGGGGGAGTTCTGGAAACACCATATATTTT.